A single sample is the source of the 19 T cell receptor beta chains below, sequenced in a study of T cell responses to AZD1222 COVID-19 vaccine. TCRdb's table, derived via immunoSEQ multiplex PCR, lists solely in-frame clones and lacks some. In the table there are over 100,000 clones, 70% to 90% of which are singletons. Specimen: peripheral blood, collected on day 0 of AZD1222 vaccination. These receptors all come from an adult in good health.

The CDR3 DNA reads TGCGCCAGCAGCCCACAGGGGCGAGACTACGAGCAGTACTTC. Protein sequence: CASSPQGRDYEQYF. The chain recombines TRBV5-1 with TRBJ2-7, with 7 bases aligning to TRBD1. The CDR3 runs 14 residues. Trimming cost V 4 bases and J 3 bases; bases outside gene matches: 7. CDR1 is SGHRS and CDR2 is YFSETQ in the germline V gene.

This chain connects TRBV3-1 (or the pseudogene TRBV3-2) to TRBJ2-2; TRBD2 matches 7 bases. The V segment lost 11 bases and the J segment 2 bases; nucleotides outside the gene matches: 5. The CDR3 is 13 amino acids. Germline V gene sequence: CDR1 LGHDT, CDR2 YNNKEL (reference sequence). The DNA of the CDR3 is TGTGCCGGACTAGAGGTTAACACCGGGGAGCTGTTTTTT. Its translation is CAGLEVNTGELFF.

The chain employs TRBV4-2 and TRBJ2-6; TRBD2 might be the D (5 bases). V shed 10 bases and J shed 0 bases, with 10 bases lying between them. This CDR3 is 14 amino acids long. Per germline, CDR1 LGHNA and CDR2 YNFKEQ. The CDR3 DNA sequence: TGTGCCACCTCGGGGTTCTCTGGGGCCAACGTCCTGACTTTC. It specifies CATSGFSGANVLTF.

The CDR3 sequence is CASSLGRLGSYEQYF. The CDR3 DNA follows: TGTGCCAGCAGCTTAGGCCGGTTAGGATCCTACGAGCAGTACTTC. The V call is TRBV7-2, the J call TRBJ2-7; no definite D call. This CDR3 has 15 amino acids. Trimming left V 1 base short and J 1 base short, with 11 bases between. The germline CDR1 and CDR2 sequences are SGHTA and FQGNSA.

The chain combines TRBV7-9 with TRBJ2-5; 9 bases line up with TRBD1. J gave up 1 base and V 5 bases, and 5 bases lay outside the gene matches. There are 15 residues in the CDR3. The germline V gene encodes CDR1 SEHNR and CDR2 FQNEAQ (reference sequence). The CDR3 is CASSEQTGGQETQYF. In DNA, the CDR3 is TGTGCCAGCAGCGAACAGACAGGGGGCCAAGAGACCCAGTACTTC.

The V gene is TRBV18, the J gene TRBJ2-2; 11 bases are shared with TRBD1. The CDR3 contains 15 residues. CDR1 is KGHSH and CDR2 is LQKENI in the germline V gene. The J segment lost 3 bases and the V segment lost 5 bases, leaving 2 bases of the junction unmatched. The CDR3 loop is CASSGQGAYTGELFF. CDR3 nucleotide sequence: TGTGCCAGCTCAGGACAGGGGGCATACACCGGGGAGCTGTTTTTT.

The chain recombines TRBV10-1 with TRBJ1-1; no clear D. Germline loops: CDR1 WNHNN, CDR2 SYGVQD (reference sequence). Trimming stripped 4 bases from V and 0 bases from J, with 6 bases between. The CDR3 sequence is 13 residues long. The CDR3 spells CASSVLMNTEAFF. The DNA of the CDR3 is TGCGCCAGCAGTGTACTAATGAACACTGAAGCTTTCTTT.

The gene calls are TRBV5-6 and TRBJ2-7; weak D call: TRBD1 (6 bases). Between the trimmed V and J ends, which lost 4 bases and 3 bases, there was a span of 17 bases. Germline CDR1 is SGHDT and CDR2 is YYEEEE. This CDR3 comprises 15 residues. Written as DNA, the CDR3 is TGTGCCAGCAGCCCCATACAGGGCCTTCTCTACGAGCAGTACTTC. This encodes CASSPIQGLLYEQYF.

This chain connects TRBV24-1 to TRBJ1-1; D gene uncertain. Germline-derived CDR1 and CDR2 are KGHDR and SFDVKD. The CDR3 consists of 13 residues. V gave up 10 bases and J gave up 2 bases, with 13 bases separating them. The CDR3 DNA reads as TGTGCCACACCCCCATCAACCAACACTGAAGCTTTCTTT. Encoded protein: CATPPSTNTEAFF.

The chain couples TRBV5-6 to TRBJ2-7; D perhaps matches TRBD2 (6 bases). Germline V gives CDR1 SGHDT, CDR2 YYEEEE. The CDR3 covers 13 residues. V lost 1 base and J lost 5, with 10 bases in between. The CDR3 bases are TGTGCCAGCAGCTTGTTTTGGGGGGACGAGCAGTACTTC. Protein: CASSLFWGDEQYF.

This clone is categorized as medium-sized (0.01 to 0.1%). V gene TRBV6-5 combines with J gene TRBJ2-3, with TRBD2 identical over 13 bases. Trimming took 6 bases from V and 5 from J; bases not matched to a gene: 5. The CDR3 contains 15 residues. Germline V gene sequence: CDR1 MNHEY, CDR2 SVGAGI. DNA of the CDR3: TGTGCCAGCAGGAGACTAGCGGGGGGTTTAGATACGCAGTATTTT. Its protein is CASRRLAGGLDTQYF.

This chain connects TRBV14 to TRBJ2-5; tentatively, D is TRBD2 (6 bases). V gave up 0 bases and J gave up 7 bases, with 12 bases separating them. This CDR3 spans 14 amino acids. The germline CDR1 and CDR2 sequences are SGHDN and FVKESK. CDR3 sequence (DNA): TGTGCCAGCAGCCAAGATGTTACGCGGGGGACCCAGTACTTC. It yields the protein CASSQDVTRGTQYF.

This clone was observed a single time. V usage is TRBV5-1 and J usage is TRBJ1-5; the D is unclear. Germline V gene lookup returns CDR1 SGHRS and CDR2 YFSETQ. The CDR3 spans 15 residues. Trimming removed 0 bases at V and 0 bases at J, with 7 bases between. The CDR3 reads CASSLAPSSNQPQHF. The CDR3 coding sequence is TGCGCCAGCAGCTTGGCACCCAGTAGCAATCAGCCCCAGCATTTT.

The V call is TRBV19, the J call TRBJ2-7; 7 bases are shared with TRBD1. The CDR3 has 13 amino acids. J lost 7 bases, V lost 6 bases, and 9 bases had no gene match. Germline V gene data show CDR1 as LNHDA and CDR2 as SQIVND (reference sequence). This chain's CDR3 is CASSTGDILEQYF. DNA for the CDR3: TGTGCCAGTAGCACAGGGGATATCTTGGAGCAGTACTTC.

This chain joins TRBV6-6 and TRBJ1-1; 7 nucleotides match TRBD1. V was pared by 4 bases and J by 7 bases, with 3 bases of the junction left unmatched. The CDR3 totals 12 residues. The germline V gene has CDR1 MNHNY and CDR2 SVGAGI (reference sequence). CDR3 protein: CASSWDRFEAFF. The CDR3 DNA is TGTGCCAGCAGTTGGGACAGATTTGAAGCTTTCTTT.

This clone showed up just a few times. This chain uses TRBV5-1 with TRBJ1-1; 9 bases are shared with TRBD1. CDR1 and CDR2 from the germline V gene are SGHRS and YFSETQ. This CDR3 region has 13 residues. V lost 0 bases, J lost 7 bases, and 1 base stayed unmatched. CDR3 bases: TGCGCCAGCAGCTTGGGGGGACAGGGTGAAGCTTTCTTT. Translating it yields CASSLGGQGEAFF.

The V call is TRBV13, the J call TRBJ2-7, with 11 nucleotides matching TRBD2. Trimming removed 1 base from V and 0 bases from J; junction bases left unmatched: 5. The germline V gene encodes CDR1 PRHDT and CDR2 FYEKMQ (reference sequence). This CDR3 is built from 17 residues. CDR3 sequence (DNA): TGTGCCAGCAGCTTAGAACTAGCGGGGGAAAGCTCCTACGAGCAGTACTTC. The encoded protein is CASSLELAGESSYEQYF.

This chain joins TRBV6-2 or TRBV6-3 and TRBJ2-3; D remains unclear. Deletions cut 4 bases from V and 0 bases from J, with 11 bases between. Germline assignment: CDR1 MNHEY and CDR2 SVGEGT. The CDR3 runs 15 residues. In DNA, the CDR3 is TGTGCCAGCAGTTCGACCGAGACTAGCACAGATACGCAGTATTTT. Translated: CASSSTETSTDTQYF.

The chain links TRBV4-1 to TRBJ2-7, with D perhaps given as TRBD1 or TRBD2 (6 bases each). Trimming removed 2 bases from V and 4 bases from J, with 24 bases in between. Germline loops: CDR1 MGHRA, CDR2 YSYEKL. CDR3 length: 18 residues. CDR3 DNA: TGCGCCAGCAGCCAACAATTCGAACAGGGAGGCTGGTCGTACGAGCAGTACTTC. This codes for CASSQQFEQGGWSYEQYF.